Listed below are T cell receptor beta chains from one sample, sequenced in a study of blood T cells in healthy people across ages. Each CDR3 protein gets one entry after TCRdb re-called the 5' RACE reads with MiXCR. Here the sample spans around 1,600,000 distinct CDR3 sequences, about 45% being singletons. Sequencing was carried out using blood. These receptors were obtained from a woman younger than 35 in good health. Both conserved end residues are part of each CDR3. The order of the fields is V gene, J gene, clone size, D gene, CDR3 protein, CDR3 DNA. The D gene is left open where the match is weak. Rows give clone size only sometimes, using once, few, many, or a class for an expanded clone.

TRBV5-1	TRBJ2-1	NA	NA	CASGQREEEQFF	TGCGCCAGCGGACAAAGAGAGGAGGAGCAGTTCTTC
TRBV7-2	TRBJ2-7	NA	NA	CASSLVGGRVDEQYF	TGTGCCAGCAGCTTAGTGGGCGGCAGGGTAGACGAGCAGTACTTC
TRBV6-1	TRBJ1-4	few	NA	CASSVGVPNEKLFF	TGTGCCAGCAGTGTAGGAGTGCCAAATGAAAAACTGTTTTTT
TRBV20-1	TRBJ2-1	NA	NA	CSPKGGNEQFF	TGCAGCCCAAAGGGGGGAAATGAGCAGTTCTTC
TRBV7-9	TRBJ2-7	NA	NA	CASSSWATTGRINEQYF	TGTGCCAGCAGCTCATGGGCGACGACAGGGAGGATAAACGAGCAGTACTTC
TRBV13	TRBJ1-2	NA	NA	CASSLLGNSGYTF	TGTGCCAGCAGCTTACTTGGGAATAGTGGCTACACCTTC
TRBV27	TRBJ2-5	few	NA	CASSSLGGEETQYF	TGTGCCAGCAGTTCACTAGGCGGGGAAGAGACCCAGTACTTC
TRBV4-3	TRBJ1-2	NA	NA	CASSQDLSTNYGYTF	TGCGCCAGCAGCCAAGATCTGAGCACAAACTATGGCTACACCTTC
TRBV15	TRBJ1-4	few	NA	CATSRDRVQGGGTNEKLFF	TGTGCCACCAGCAGAGATCGTGTCCAGGGCGGGGGAACTAATGAAAAACTGTTTTTT
TRBV20-1	TRBJ2-1	NA	TRBD1	CSASGGQGRKQFF	TGCAGTGCTAGCGGGGGACAGGGGAGAAAGCAGTTCTTC
TRBV25-1	TRBJ2-3	many	NA	CASSEAPRGEITDTQYF	TGTGCCAGCAGTGAAGCCCCGAGGGGGGAAATCACAGATACGCAGTATTTT
TRBV6-2/TRBV6-3	TRBJ2-1	NA	NA	CASRDTGDNEQFF	TGTGCCAGCAGAGACACGGGTGACAATGAGCAGTTCTTC
TRBV7-2	TRBJ1-2	NA	NA	CASSAHLPYGYTF	TGTGCCAGCAGCGCACATTTACCCTATGGCTACACCTTC
TRBV7-6	TRBJ2-1	once	TRBD2	CASSLALRQREGGYNEQFF	TGTGCCAGCAGCTTAGCATTGAGACAGCGGGAAGGAGGGTACAATGAGCAGTTCTTC
TRBV11-2	TRBJ1-4	few	NA	CASSQMEGLDEKLFF	TGTGCCAGCAGCCAGATGGAGGGGCTTGATGAAAAACTGTTTTTT
TRBV6-2/TRBV6-3	TRBJ1-5	once	NA	CASRLFRVTQPQHF	TGTGCCAGCAGGCTCTTCAGGGTTACGCAGCCCCAGCATTTT
TRBV4-1	TRBJ1-4	few	NA	CASSQDSHLSNEKLFF	TGCGCCAGCAGCCAAGATAGTCATCTGTCTAATGAAAAACTGTTTTTT
TRBV20-1	TRBJ2-4	NA	NA	CSAKPVRRAGNIQYF	TGCAGTGCCAAACCAGTGAGGAGGGCCGGGAACATTCAGTACTTC
TRBV7-9	TRBJ2-1	few	TRBD2	CASSETTSGRGSYNEQFF	TGTGCCAGCAGCGAAACTACTAGCGGGAGGGGCTCCTACAATGAGCAGTTCTTC
TRBV29-1	TRBJ2-5	NA	NA	CSVDGPFQETQYF	TGCAGCGTTGACGGGCCATTCCAAGAGACCCAGTACTTC
TRBV7-8	TRBJ2-3	few	NA	CASFTRGGGTDTQYF	TGTGCCAGCTTCACTCGAGGCGGGGGCACAGATACGCAGTATTTT
TRBV7-2	TRBJ2-4	few	TRBD1	CASRLRQGSDIQYF	TGTGCCAGCAGATTACGACAGGGATCGGACATTCAGTACTTC
TRBV6-5	TRBJ1-2	NA	NA	CASSYRGRDYGYTF	TGTGCCAGCAGTTACAGGGGTCGGGACTATGGCTACACCTTC
TRBV7-9	TRBJ2-1	NA	TRBD2	CASSPLLSSGISYNEQFF	TGTGCCAGCAGTCCTCTTTTGTCTAGCGGGATAAGTTACAATGAGCAGTTCTTC
TRBV20-1	TRBJ1-2	NA	TRBD1	CSARERQGIRHGYTF	TGCAGTGCTAGAGAGCGACAGGGGATACGGCATGGCTACACCTTC
TRBV20-1	TRBJ2-1	NA	NA	CSAYAGRSNNEQFF	TGCAGTGCTTATGCGGGACGGAGCAACAATGAGCAGTTCTTC
TRBV12-3/TRBV12-4	TRBJ2-7	NA	NA	CASKLGDGEYF	TGTGCCAGCAAATTAGGGGACGGGGAGTACTTC
TRBV20-1	TRBJ2-7	once	TRBD2	CSARSTSANSYNEQYF	TGCAGTGCTAGGTCCACTAGCGCCAACTCCTACAATGAGCAGTACTTC
TRBV7-9	TRBJ1-2	once	NA	CASSLPRAGDGYTF	TGTGCCAGCAGCTTACCCAGGGCAGGCGATGGCTACACCTTC
TRBV5-1	TRBJ2-5	NA	TRBD2	CASSLGVGAGGETQYF	TGCGCCAGCAGCCTCGGTGTGGGGGCGGGAGGTGAGACCCAGTACTTC
TRBV12-3/TRBV12-4	TRBJ2-1	NA	NA	CAGSLGGGSANEQFF	TGTGCCGGCAGTTTAGGAGGGGGGTCCGCCAATGAGCAGTTCTTC